What follows is one T cell receptor (beta chain) and its context. This table comes from immunoSEQ multiplex PCR, and its TCRdb copy is limited to in-frame clones, with some not included. The data hold 100,000 or so clones, with roughly nine tenths observed a single time. The entry originates in a study of PD-L1 blockade in urothelial cancer. The CDR3 runs 14 residues. V gave up 1 base and J gave up 4 bases, with 5 bases separating them. Germline CDR1 reads MDHEN; CDR2 reads SYDVKM. The receptor was derived from a woman aged 80 or over with urothelial cancer. The sequencing here drew on PBMCs, taken around atezolizumab (anti-PD-L1) treatment. The rearrangement links TRBV28 to TRBJ2-6; D not resolved. CDR3 amino acids: CASSLLSGANVLTF. The CDR3 nucleotides are TGTGCCAGCAGTTTATTGAGCGGGGCCAACGTCCTGACTTTC.